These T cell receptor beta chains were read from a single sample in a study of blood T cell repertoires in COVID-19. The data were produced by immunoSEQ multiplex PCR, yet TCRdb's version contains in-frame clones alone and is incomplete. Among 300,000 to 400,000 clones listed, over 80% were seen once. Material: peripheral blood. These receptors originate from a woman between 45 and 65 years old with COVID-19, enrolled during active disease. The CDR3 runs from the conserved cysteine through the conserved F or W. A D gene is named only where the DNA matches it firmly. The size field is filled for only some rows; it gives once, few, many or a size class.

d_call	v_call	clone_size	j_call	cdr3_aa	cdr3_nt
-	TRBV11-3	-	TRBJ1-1	CASSTRTVGTEAFF	TGTGCCAGCAGCACACGGACAGTAGGGACTGAAGCTTTCTTT
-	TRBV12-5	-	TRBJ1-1	CASGLTGSSTEAFF	TGTGCTAGTGGTCTCACAGGAAGTAGCACTGAAGCTTTCTTT
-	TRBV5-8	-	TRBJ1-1	CASSLRTARGAFF	TGTGCCAGCAGCTTGAGGACAGCCCGGGGCGCTTTCTTT
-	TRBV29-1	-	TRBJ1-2	CSVLLGGSFSYGYTF	TGCAGCGTTCTTCTGGGGGGGTCCTTTTCTTATGGCTACACCTTC
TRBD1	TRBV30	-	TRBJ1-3	CAWSPRGVNTIYF	TGTGCCTGGAGTCCCAGGGGGGTAAACACCATATATTTT
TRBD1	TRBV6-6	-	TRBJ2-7	CASSPRSMSAGTGGALGEQYF	TGTGCCAGCAGCCCCCGCTCTATGTCCGCGGGGACAGGGGGCGCATTGGGCGAGCAGTACTTC
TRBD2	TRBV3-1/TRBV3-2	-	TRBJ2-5	CASSRGTSGKETQYF	TGTGCCAGCAGCCGAGGGACTAGCGGGAAAGAGACCCAGTACTTC
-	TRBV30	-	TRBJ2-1	CAWKSSATYNEQFF	TGTGCCTGGAAGTCTAGCGCTACCTACAATGAGCAGTTCTTC
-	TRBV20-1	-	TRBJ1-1	CSARENTEAFF	TGCAGTGCTCGGGAAAACACTGAAGCTTTCTTT
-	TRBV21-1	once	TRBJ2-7	CASSNPGMGCYEQYF	TGTGCCAGCAGCAACCCAGGGATGGGGTGCTACGAGCAGTACTTC
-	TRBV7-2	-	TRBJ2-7	CASSPGRDKNYEQYF	TGTGCCAGCAGTCCCGGCCGGGACAAGAACTACGAGCAGTACTTC
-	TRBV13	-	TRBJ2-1	CASSPLQVGNEQFF	TGTGCCAGCAGCCCCCTACAGGTCGGCAATGAGCAGTTCTTC
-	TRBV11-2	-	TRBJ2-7	CASSLAGSGLRGEQYF	TGTGCCAGCAGCTTAGCTGGGAGCGGGCTGAGGGGTGAGCAGTACTTC
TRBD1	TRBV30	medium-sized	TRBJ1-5	CAWGDRAGQPQHF	TGTGCCTGGGGGGACAGGGCGGGACAGCCCCAGCATTTT
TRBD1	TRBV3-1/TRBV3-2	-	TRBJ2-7	CASSQEQGTSYEQYF	TGTGCCAGCAGCCAAGAACAGGGGACAAGCTACGAGCAGTACTTC
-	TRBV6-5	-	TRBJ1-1	CASNTPPGLEAFF	TGTGCCAGCAACACGCCCCCAGGGCTCGAAGCTTTCTTT
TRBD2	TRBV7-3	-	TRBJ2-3	CASSLKRLAGGTDTQYF	TGTGCCAGCAGCCTCAAACGACTAGCGGGAGGCACAGATACGCAGTATTTT
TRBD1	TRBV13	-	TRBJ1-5	CASSLGDSRSNQPQHF	TGTGCCAGCAGCTTGGGGGACAGTCGTAGCAATCAGCCCCAGCATTTT
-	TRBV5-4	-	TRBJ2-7	CASSLIPGTRDEQYF	TGTGCCAGCAGCTTGATCCCCGGGACAAGGGACGAGCAGTACTTC
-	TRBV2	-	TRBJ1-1	CASSQILGGTEAFF	TGTGCCAGCAGTCAGATCCTGGGGGGGACTGAAGCTTTCTTT
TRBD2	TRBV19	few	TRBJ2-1	CASSGLAGGYNEQFF	TGTGCCAGTAGCGGTCTAGCGGGGGGCTACAATGAGCAGTTCTTC
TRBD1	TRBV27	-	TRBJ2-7	CASSTQGGEQYF	TGTGCCAGCAGTACACAGGGGGGCGAGCAGTACTTC
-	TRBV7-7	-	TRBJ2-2	CASSSRQGTTNTGELFF	TGTGCCAGCAGCTCTCGACAGGGGACTACGAACACCGGGGAGCTGTTTTTT
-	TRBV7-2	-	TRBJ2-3	CASSLQGDFPTDTQYF	TGTGCCAGCAGCTTACAAGGGGACTTCCCCACAGATACGCAGTATTTT
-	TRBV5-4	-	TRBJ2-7	CASSTAATYEQYF	TGTGCCAGCAGCACGGCGGCTACCTACGAGCAGTACTTC
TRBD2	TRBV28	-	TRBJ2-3	CASSLQVSWREGSDTQYF	TGTGCCAGCAGTTTACAGGTCAGCTGGCGGGAGGGCTCGGATACGCAGTATTTT
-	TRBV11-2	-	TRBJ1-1	CASRVRGLNTEAFF	TGTGCCAGCAGGGTACGAGGGCTAAACACTGAAGCTTTCTTT
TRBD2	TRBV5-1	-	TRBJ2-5	CASIQGLAGGLETQYF	TGCGCCAGCATCCAAGGACTAGCGGGAGGTTTAGAGACCCAGTACTTC
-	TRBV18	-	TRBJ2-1	CASSPLFDFGGHNEQFF	TGTGCCAGCTCACCATTGTTCGATTTCGGCGGCCACAATGAGCAGTTCTTC
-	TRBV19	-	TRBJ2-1	CASLPGMKIYNEQFF	TGTGCCAGTTTACCAGGGATGAAAATCTACAATGAGCAGTTCTTC
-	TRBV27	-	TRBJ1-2	CASSHDPGNYGYTF	TGTGCCAGCAGTCATGACCCGGGGAACTATGGCTACACCTTC
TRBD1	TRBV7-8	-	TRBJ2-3	CASSRRDRRTDTQYF	TGTGCCAGCAGCCGCCGGGACAGGCGGACAGATACGCAGTATTTT
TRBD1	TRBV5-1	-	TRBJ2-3	CASSLTGGAGDTQYF	TGCGCCAGCAGCTTGACAGGGGGCGCAGGAGATACGCAGTATTTT
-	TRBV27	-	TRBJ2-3	CASSFRRKKLTDTQYF	TGTGCCAGCAGTTTTCGGCGGAAAAAGCTCACAGATACGCAGTATTTT
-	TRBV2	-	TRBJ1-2	CASTPDNNYGYTF	TGTGCCAGCACTCCGGACAATAACTATGGCTACACCTTC
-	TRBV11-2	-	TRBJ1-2	CASTRPDQAYGYTF	TGTGCCAGCACCCGGCCTGATCAGGCCTATGGCTACACCTTC